This section outlines one T cell receptor beta chain sequence together with its context. Its cognate antigen is unknown. These data belong to a study of CD8 T cells in ankylosing spondylitis. The study, taken as a whole, reports: The study looked at matched synovial fluid samples from ankylosing spondylitis patients. Disease-linked clones were reported to be significantly enriched there. Previous work reported some of these motif variants in the synovial fluid and blood of reactive arthritis. Eight highly homologous variants formed a TCR beta motif that appeared characteristic of ankylosing spondylitis blood. Peripheral blood samples showed relatively rare disease-linked clones, and these clones were CD8+.

In TCRdb, the 5' RACE reads were re-called with MiXCR into one record per CDR3 protein. The top ten hold approximately 1.1% of the sample, which has 300,000 to 350,000 distinct CDR3 sequences, around 15% seen once. The CDR3 has 14 amino acids. Germline CDR1 SGHVS, CDR2 FQNEAQ. V lost 1 base and J lost 2, with 7 bases in between. The receptor comes from a male donor with ankylosing spondylitis or in good health (not recorded which). Sequenced material: blood, either unsorted or a sorted T cell fraction (not recorded which). The V gene is TRBV7-8, the J gene TRBJ2-3, with no clear D. CDR3 coding DNA: TGTGCCAGCAGCTTAGGGACCACCACAGATACGCAGTATTTT. Its protein is CASSLGTTTDTQYF. Combining the CDR3 with reference TRBV7-8 and TRBJ2-3 gives the whole variable domain GAGVSQSPRYKVAKRGQDVALRCDPISGHVSLFWYQQALGQGPEFLTYFQNEAQLDKSGLPSDRFFAERPEGSVSTLKIQRTQQEDSAVYLCASSLGTTTDTQYFGPGTRLTVL.